This TCR beta chain originates from a study of T cell responses to AZD1222 COVID-19 vaccine. V was pared by 3 bases and J by 1 base, with 6 bases between. Looked up from germline, CDR1 is SGHAT and CDR2 is FQNNGV. The CDR3 is 13 residues long. TCRdb keeps only in-frame clones here, not all; method: immunoSEQ multiplex PCR. Here the sample spans about 97,000 clones, approximately 90% being singletons. V gene TRBV11-2 combines with J gene TRBJ1-1; D is unclear. The sample in question was peripheral blood, obtained on day 0 of AZD1222 vaccination. The receptor was isolated from an adult in good health. CDR3 nucleotides: TGTGCCAGCAGCTTCTCGGAGAACACTGAAGCTTTCTTT. Protein product: CASSFSENTEAFF.